This is a list of T cell receptor beta chains from one sample in a study of T-cell memory formation after mild COVID-19. TCRdb redid the calling of the 5' RACE reads with MiXCR, one entry per CDR3 protein. The sample shows hundreds of thousands of distinct CDR3 sequences, around 20% of them seen only once. The sequenced sample was PBMCs or a T cell subset sorted from them (not recorded which). The receptors were sampled from an adult woman who had mild COVID-19 (a few samples of this study predate the infection). Cell type and time point are not known. CDR3s include the opening cysteine and the closing phenylalanine or tryptophan. D genes are given only for firm matches. Not every row has a clone size; where given, it reads once, few, many or a size class.

size | length | J | V | D | DNA | CDR3
many | 12 | TRBJ2-1 | TRBV15 | . | TGTGCCACCAGCACGCGCTACAATGAGCAGTTCTTC | CATSTRYNEQFF
. | 15 | TRBJ2-7 | TRBV5-1 | . | TGCGCCAGTGATCAGGGACTTCGTATCTCCTACGAGCAGTACTTC | CASDQGLRISYEQYF
few | 14 | TRBJ1-5 | TRBV24-1 | . | TGTGCCACCAGTGCCCAGGGCACCGATCAGCCCCAGCATTTT | CATSAQGTDQPQHF
. | 17 | TRBJ2-1 | TRBV29-1 | TRBD2 | TGCAGCGTTGGCGGACTAGCGGGGCGGAGCTCCTACAATGAGCAGTTCTTC | CSVGGLAGRSSYNEQFF
. | 12 | TRBJ2-7 | TRBV7-2 | . | TGTGCCAGCAGCTCTATCGGCCACGAGCAGTACTTC | CASSSIGHEQYF
. | 12 | TRBJ2-7 | TRBV3-1 | . | TGTGCCAGCAGCCAAGTTGCCTACGAGCAGTACTTC | CASSQVAYEQYF
few | 16 | TRBJ1-5 | TRBV7-2 | . | TGTGCCAGCAGACCCGAGGCGTGGGGGGGCAATCAGCCCCAGCATTTT | CASRPEAWGGNQPQHF
few | 13 | TRBJ2-3 | TRBV9 | . | TGTGCCAGCAGCTTCCTATTGTGGGATACGCAGTATTTT | CASSFLLWDTQYF
. | 14 | TRBJ2-7 | TRBV27 | TRBD2 | TGTGCCAGCAACGTACGGGCGGGAGCCTACGAGCAGTACTTC | CASNVRAGAYEQYF
. | 12 | TRBJ1-6 | TRBV5-1 | . | TGCGCCAGCAGCTTGGGTAATTCACCCCTCCACTTT | CASSLGNSPLHF
. | 13 | TRBJ1-1 | TRBV5-1 | . | TGCGCCAGCAGCTTGGGGACCGACGGCGGAGCTTTCTTT | CASSLGTDGGAFF
. | 15 | TRBJ2-1 | TRBV5-6 | TRBD2 | TGTGCCAGCAGCTTTGGTAGCGGGGCCTACAATGAGCAGTTCTTC | CASSFGSGAYNEQFF
few | 15 | TRBJ1-1 | TRBV7-3 | . | TGTGCCAGCAGCTTAAATACGGGCCTGGGCACTGAAGCTTTCTTT | CASSLNTGLGTEAFF
. | 13 | TRBJ2-7 | TRBV5-1 | . | TGCGCCAGCAGCTGGAGCCGGGACACCGAGCAGTACTTC | CASSWSRDTEQYF
. | 15 | TRBJ1-2 | TRBV19 | . | TGTGCCAGTAGAAGAAAAGACGGTCGTCGGGCTGGCTACACCTTC | CASRRKDGRRAGYTF
. | 16 | TRBJ2-2 | TRBV5-6 | TRBD2 | TGTGCCAGCAGCAAAATCAGGACTAGCGCTTCCGGGGAGCTGTTTTTT | CASSKIRTSASGELFF
. | 15 | TRBJ2-7 | TRBV6-1 | TRBD1 | TGTGCCAGCAGGCAACAGGGGGTGGGTGCCTACGAGCAGTACTTC | CASRQQGVGAYEQYF
few | 12 | TRBJ1-1 | TRBV28 | . | TGTGCCAGCAGTACGCAGGGAATTGAAGCTTTCTTT | CASSTQGIEAFF
few | 14 | TRBJ2-7 | TRBV7-9 | . | TGTGCCAGCAGCTTAGGAAACGGGGCCTACGAGCAGTACTTC | CASSLGNGAYEQYF
. | 15 | TRBJ2-2 | TRBV12-3/TRBV12-4 | . | TGTGCCAGCAGTTTATCGGCGGGATTAACCGGGGAGCTGTTTTTT | CASSLSAGLTGELFF
few | 13 | TRBJ2-5 | TRBV4-3 | . | TGCGCCAGCAGCCAAGACGGGGGCGGGACCCAGTACTTC | CASSQDGGGTQYF
few | 14 | TRBJ1-2 | TRBV24-1 | TRBD1 | TGTGCCACCAGTGCCTCCGGGACAGGAGGTGGCTACACCTTC | CATSASGTGGGYTF
few | 16 | TRBJ1-1 | TRBV4-3 | . | TGCGCCAGCAGCTCAGACACGGTCCGGGGGAACACTGAAGCTTTCTTT | CASSSDTVRGNTEAFF
. | 15 | TRBJ2-7 | TRBV5-6 | TRBD1 | TGTGCCAGCAGCTCCCTGGGACAGAGCTCCTACGAGCAGTACTTC | CASSSLGQSSYEQYF
few | 15 | TRBJ2-5 | TRBV5-1 | TRBD2 | TGCGCCAGCAGCTTGGCCGGGGGGACCCAAGAGACCCAGTACTTC | CASSLAGGTQETQYF
few | 14 | TRBJ1-1 | TRBV20-1 | TRBD1 | TGCAGTGCGGCCCCCGGGACAGGGGGCACTGAAGCTTTCTTT | CSAAPGTGGTEAFF
. | 15 | TRBJ2-5 | TRBV9 | TRBD1 | TGTGCCAGCAGCGTAGTGGACAGGCCTCGAGGGACCCAGTACTTC | CASSVVDRPRGTQYF
. | 13 | TRBJ2-2 | TRBV29-1 | . | TGCAGCGGAGAAGGGGGTCAAACCGGGGAGCTGTTTTTT | CSGEGGQTGELFF
few | 13 | TRBJ2-7 | TRBV29-1 | TRBD1 | TGCAGCGTTGCCGGGACAGGGAAGTACGAGCAGTACTTC | CSVAGTGKYEQYF
. | 14 | TRBJ2-1 | TRBV9 | . | TGTGCCAGCAGCGTAGGTCGAGACGTCAATGAGAAGTTCTTC | CASSVGRDVNEKFF
few | 13 | TRBJ2-7 | TRBV4-2 | . | TGTGCCAGCAGCCAAGGGAACGTCTACGAGCAGTACTTC | CASSQGNVYEQYF
. | 12 | TRBJ1-1 | TRBV25-1 | TRBD1 | TGTGCCAGCAGCAGGGGGCTGACTGAAGCTTTCTTT | CASSRGLTEAFF
. | 15 | TRBJ2-5 | TRBV13 | . | TGTGCCAGCAGCTTTCGCGGGAAGGGATGGGAGACCCAGTACTTC | CASSFRGKGWETQYF
. | 14 | TRBJ1-3 | TRBV29-1 | . | TGCAGCGTTAGCGGGGTCGAGTCTGGAAACACCATATATTTT | CSVSGVESGNTIYF
few | 17 | TRBJ2-2 | TRBV24-1 | . | TGTGCCACCAGTGATTCTCAAGCCAGTCAGGTCACCGGGGAGCTGTTTTTT | CATSDSQASQVTGELFF
few | 15 | TRBJ2-1 | TRBV6-1 | . | TGTGCCAGCAGTGAGCAGGCAGGGGCTTGGAATGAGCAGTTCTTC | CASSEQAGAWNEQFF
few | 15 | TRBJ2-3 | TRBV27 | . | TGTGCCAGCAGCTTCCTTGGGGGTCGCACAGATACGCAGTATTTT | CASSFLGGRTDTQYF
few | 14 | TRBJ1-1 | TRBV6-6 | . | TGTGCCAGCAGATCTCAGGGGATGAACACTGAAGCTTTCTTT | CASRSQGMNTEAFF
few | 13 | TRBJ1-1 | TRBV19 | . | TGTGCCAGTAGTATCGTACGCACTAATGAAGCTTTCTTT | CASSIVRTNEAFF
. | 15 | TRBJ2-3 | TRBV4-2 | TRBD2 | TGTGCCACCCGGGAGGGCGCGACTAGCACAGATACGCAGTATTTT | CATREGATSTDTQYF
. | 15 | TRBJ1-5 | TRBV27 | . | TGTGCCAGCAGTTCGAGGACAAGTAGCAATCAGCCCCAGCATTTT | CASSSRTSSNQPQHF
few | 12 | TRBJ2-7 | TRBV12-3/TRBV12-4 | TRBD2 | TGTGCCAGCAGACGGGAGGCCGGCGAGCAGTACTTC | CASRREAGEQYF
. | 13 | TRBJ1-1 | TRBV5-5 | . | TGTGCCAGCAGCCTCCCCGGGGGCGGTGAAGCTTTCTTT | CASSLPGGGEAFF
few | 15 | TRBJ1-1 | TRBV19 | TRBD1 | TGTGCCAGTAGTCCTAGGACAGGGGCGGGCGCTGAAGCTTTCTTT | CASSPRTGAGAEAFF
. | 16 | TRBJ2-7 | TRBV7-6 | . | TGTGCCAGCAGCTTAGAAGTCCTCGGGACAACCTACGAGCAGTACTTC | CASSLEVLGTTYEQYF
few | 13 | TRBJ1-4 | TRBV14 | . | TGTGCCAGCAATGCAGCGAGGAATGAAAAACTGTTTTTT | CASNAARNEKLFF